This TCR beta chain was retrieved from a study of T-cell memory formation after mild COVID-19. This clonotype has a handful of counts. TCRdb re-called the 5' RACE reads through MiXCR, storing one row per CDR3 protein. This sample has around 160,000 distinct CDR3 sequences, with 11% found just once. Sequencing was done on a sample of PBMCs or a T cell subset sorted from them (not recorded which). This clonotype originated in a man aged 18-30 years who had mild COVID-19 (a few samples of this study predate the infection). Cell type and time point are not known.

The CDR3 region is CASTGTGRYNEQFF. CDR3 bases: TGCGCCAGCACCGGGACAGGACGATACAATGAGCAGTTCTTC. The V call is TRBV5-1, the J call TRBJ2-1; 8 bases line up with TRBD1. Looked up from germline, CDR1 is SGHRS and CDR2 is YFSETQ. The CDR3 is 14 amino acids. Trimming cost V 6 bases and J 4 bases; bases outside gene matches: 6.